Reported below is one T cell receptor beta chain. Germline lookup yields CDR1 SGHRS and CDR2 YFSETQ. Trimming cost V 5 bases and J 3 bases; bases outside gene matches: 7. The CDR3 has 14 amino acids. This sample was taken from a study of OX40 agonist ivuxolimab in advanced cancers. Some clones are missing from TCRdb's copy, which holds only in-frame ones; the method was immunoSEQ multiplex PCR. The data contain tens of thousands of clones, approximately 85% of them singletons. The J gene is TRBJ1-2, the V gene TRBV5-1, with 7 bases lining up with TRBD1. This clonotype originated in an adult with an advanced solid tumor such as melanoma, head and neck, liver or kidney cancer. Sequenced here: CD4+ or CD8+ T cells sorted from blood, sampled in a trial of the OX40 agonist ivuxolimab. The CDR3, as DNA: TGCGCCAGCAGTCCGGGGCAGGGGGACTATGGCTACACCTTC. It encodes CASSPGQGDYGYTF.